The 6 T cell receptor beta chains below all came from one sample that was sequenced in a study of blood T cells in healthy people across ages. Next came a second PCR, run for roughly 7 to 12 cycles, which used a sample-barcoded 5' primer along with a J-beta primer mix. TCRdb recomputed calls from the 5' RACE reads with MiXCR, one row per CDR3 protein. This sample has 1 million or so distinct CDR3 sequences; 45% occur once, and the top ten carry approximately 20%. The sample consisted of blood. These receptors all stem from a woman aged 55-70 years in good health.

The CDR3, as DNA: TGTGCCAGCAGCGTAGCTGAAGGAGCGGGAGCCAAAAACATTCAGTACTTC. Translated: CASSVAEGAGAKNIQYF. The chain is built from TRBV9 and TRBJ2-4; tentative D call: TRBD2 (6 bases). Germline V gene sequence: CDR1 SGDLS, CDR2 YYNGEE. Trimming shortened V by 0 bases and J by 0 bases, and 13 bases separated the two germline ends. CDR3 length equals 17 residues.

This clonotype has at least ten counts. A single base separates this from a much larger clone, so it may be a read error. V is TRBV29-1 and J is TRBJ2-5; the D is unclear. The ends were cut back, 4 bases at V and 11 bases at J, with 11 bases in the middle. The germline V gene has CDR1 SQVTM and CDR2 ANQGSEA. CDR3 length: 10 residues. Here the CDR3 DNA reads TGCAGCGTTGGAGTCAATGAGCAGTACTTC. Translating it yields CSVGVNEQYF.

This clonotype was observed a few times. At one of its ends the junction is not consistent with the germline gene, which may arise from a read error. The chain couples TRBV20-1 to TRBJ2-7; D remains ambiguous. The CDR3 runs 11 residues. The germline gives CDR1 DFQATT, CDR2 SNEGSKA (reference sequence). The CDR3 reads CGARVGYEQYF. The CDR3 DNA is TGCGGTGCTAGAGTGGGCTACGAGCAGTACTTC.

This clonotype was picked up a small number of times. The V and J genes are TRBV12-3 or TRBV12-4 and TRBJ2-3; D is possibly TRBD2 (6 bases). V lost 6 bases to trimming and J lost 1 base, with 14 bases between them. This CDR3 region has 15 residues. The CDR3 is CASSRDGEGTDTQYF. As DNA, the CDR3 is TGTGCCAGCAGCAGGGACGGGGAGGGCACAGATACGCAGTATTTT.

The rearrangement uses TRBV27 and TRBJ2-1, with TRBD1 identical over 11 bases. Gene TRBJ2-7 matches the end of the DNA better, so the J call may be wrong. CDR1 is MNHEY, CDR2 SMNVEV, per germline (reference sequence). CDR3 length: 18 residues. Here the CDR3 DNA reads TGTGCCAGCAGCCGAACGCCGGGACAGGGGGTTTCCTACAATGAGCAGTACTTC. Residues: CASSRTPGQGVSYNEQYF.

The chain joins TRBV24-1 to TRBJ2-3, with 11 bases matching TRBD2. The CDR3 runs 18 residues. Germline V gene lookup returns CDR1 KGHDR and CDR2 SFDVKD. The junction had 8 bases not matched to a gene; V was cut back by 2 bases and J by 2 bases. The CDR3 region is CATSDSPGTSGDTDTQYF. CDR3 nucleotides: TGTGCCACCAGTGATTCCCCCGGGACTAGCGGAGACACAGATACGCAGTATTTT.